This entry lists 29 T cell receptor beta chains sequenced from one sample in a study of metastatic and nonmetastatic thyroid tumors. Until they underwent thyroid surgery, no patient had received any treatment. TCRdb reanalyzed the PCR reads via MiXCR. The table shows roughly 15,000 clones, with approximately 32% occurring only once. The specimen sequenced was tumor tissue. Receptors were obtained from a female donor with papillary thyroid cancer or a benign thyroid nodule (not recorded which). Some clones in this sample may be carry-over from other donors' samples.

This clone appeared a few times. This sequence may be a read error, since a much larger clone differs from it by one base. Different DNA sequences within this sample yield the same CDR3. The V call is TRBV2, the J call TRBJ2-1; maybe TRBD1 (7 bases). Trimming cost V 8 bases and J 4 bases, with 18 bases left between them. This CDR3 spans 15 amino acids. CDR1 and CDR2 from the germline V gene are SNHLY and FYNNEI. The DNA for the CDR3 is TGTGCCAGCCGCGGAGGGGCAGGGGGTTACAATGAGCAGTTCTTC. Translation gives CASRGGAGGYNEQFF. Looking up the rest from reference TRBV2 and TRBJ2-1 gives the full variable domain: EPEVTQTPSHQVTQMGQEVILRCVPISNHLYFYWYRQILGQKVEFLVSFYNNEISEKSEIFDDQFSVERPDGSNFTLKIRSTKLEDSAMYFCASRGGAGGYNEQFFGPGTRLTVL.

V is TRBV3-1 and J is TRBJ2-7; D gene ambiguous. CDR3 length: 15 amino acids. Per germline, CDR1 LGHDT and CDR2 YNNKEL (reference sequence). Trimming shortened V by 3 bases and J by 3 bases, and 15 bases separated the two germline ends. CDR3 region: CASSQETSGIYEQYF. The CDR3, as DNA: TGTGCCAGCAGCCAGGAGACAAGTGGGATCTACGAGCAGTACTTC.

This clone was picked up a small number of times. The genes are TRBV10-3 and TRBJ2-3, with no clear D. CDR1 and CDR2 (germline): ENHRY, SYGVKD. The CDR3 runs 13 residues. V lost 3 bases, J lost 1 base, and 5 bases lay in between. CDR3 bases: TGTGCCATCAGTGACTCTGGCACAGATACGCAGTATTTT. Translating it yields CAISDSGTDTQYF.

The V and J genes are TRBV7-2 and TRBJ2-7; 9 bases fit TRBD2. The CDR3 consists of 15 residues. Per germline, CDR1 SGHTA and CDR2 FQGNSA. The J segment lost 3 bases and the V segment lost 3 bases, leaving 6 bases of the junction unmatched. CDR3 loop: CASSFPRGGLYEQYF. The CDR3 nucleotides are TGTGCCAGCAGCTTTCCGCGGGGGGGCCTCTACGAGCAGTACTTC.

The CDR3 sequence: CASSLTGATYEQYF. The CDR3 DNA reads as TGCGCCAGCAGCCTAACAGGGGCCACCTACGAGCAGTACTTC. The chain recombines TRBV5-1 with TRBJ2-7, with 7 bases lining up with TRBD1. V lost 4 bases and J lost 2; bases outside the gene matches: 6. Germline CDR1 reads SGHRS; CDR2 reads YFSETQ. The CDR3 extends over 14 amino acids.

This clone rates as medium-sized (0.01 to 0.1%). The chain has TRBV15 and TRBJ2-7, with TRBD2 as a possible D gene (5 bases). Deletions cut 1 base from V and 6 bases from J, with 13 bases between. From germline, CDR1 is LNHNV and CDR2 YYDKDF (reference sequence). CDR3 length: 14 amino acids. The CDR3 DNA sequence: TGTGCCACCAGCAGAGCGGCCGGGGAAGGCGAGCAGTACTTC. This codes for CATSRAAGEGEQYF.

This chain uses TRBV30 with TRBJ1-4; no reliable D call. The germline V and J ends were trimmed by 2 bases and 4 bases, with 8 bases remaining between them. The CDR3 loop spans 13 amino acids. CDR1 is GTSNPN and CDR2 is SVGIG in the germline V gene (reference sequence). DNA for the CDR3: TGTGCCTGGAGTTTTGCGGTTAATGAAAAACTGTTTTTT. This gives the protein CAWSFAVNEKLFF.

CDR3 nucleotides: TGTGCCAGCAGCTTAGCGGCTTTAGTAGACACACCCTACGAGCAGTACTTC. The encoded protein is CASSLAALVDTPYEQYF. The rearrangement uses TRBV7-8 and TRBJ2-7, with D hard to call. Trimming shortened V by 0 bases and J by 2 bases, and 17 bases separated the two germline ends. This CDR3 is 17 amino acids long. CDR1 and CDR2 from the germline V gene are SGHVS and FQNEAQ.

This clone is deemed medium-sized. The genes are TRBV18 and TRBJ2-7; 7 nucleotides agree with TRBD2. The length of the CDR3 is 13 residues. The germline gives CDR1 KGHSH, CDR2 LQKENI. The J segment lost 5 bases and the V segment lost 1 base, leaving 2 bases of the junction unmatched. CDR3 DNA sequence: TGTGCCAGCTCACCACTCCTAGCGGACGAGCAGTACTTC. This sequence encodes CASSPLLADEQYF.

V usage is TRBV4-2 and J usage is TRBJ2-1; D is perhaps TRBD1 (5 bases). V dropped 0 bases and J dropped 8 bases, with 8 bases sitting between them. The CDR3 totals 13 residues. Germline loops: CDR1 LGHNA, CDR2 YNFKEQ. The DNA for the CDR3 is TGTGCCAGCAGCCAAGACAGGGTGGATGAGCAGTTCTTC. Its translation is CASSQDRVDEQFF.

This clone qualifies as medium-sized. The genes are TRBV3-1 and TRBJ2-7; TRBD1 or TRBD2 may be the D gene (5 bases each). With 4 bases removed from V and 3 bases from J, the gap between germline ends came to 10 bases. The CDR3 is 13 residues long. The germline gives CDR1 LGHDT, CDR2 YNNKEL (reference sequence). The CDR3 region has the DNA TGTGCCAGCAGCCCGGGACCCCTCTACGAGCAGTACTTC. It encodes CASSPGPLYEQYF.

For this clone: It may be a read error: a sequence one base away is much more abundant. The J gene is TRBJ2-2, the V gene TRBV4-1; D gene unclear. The CDR3 spans 13 residues. CDR1 is MGHRA, CDR2 YSYEKL, per germline. Trimming removed 4 bases from V and 9 bases from J, with 12 bases in between. The chain's CDR3 is CASSRGWTWELFF. In DNA form, the CDR3 reads TGCGCCAGCAGCCGTGGGTGGACCTGGGAGCTGTTTTTT.

In its sample, this clone was seen many times. The chain employs TRBV9 and TRBJ2-3, with D uncertain. The CDR3 is made up of 12 amino acids. Germline V gene data show CDR1 as SGDLS and CDR2 as YYNGEE. V lost 0 bases and J 2 bases, leaving 1 base between the germline ends. CDR3 region: CASSVATDTQYF. The CDR3 bases are TGTGCCAGCAGCGTAGCCACAGATACGCAGTATTTT.

This clone was found many times. The gene calls are TRBV5-4 and TRBJ1-1; D ambiguous. The CDR3 extends over 12 amino acids. Germline V CDR1 and CDR2: SGHNT, YYREEE (reference sequence). The V end was cut by 4 bases, the J end by 3 bases, with 7 bases between. The CDR3 here is CASSRVDTEAFF. Here the CDR3 DNA reads TGTGCCAGCAGCCGGGTGGACACTGAAGCTTTCTTT.

The chain couples TRBV12-3 or TRBV12-4 to TRBJ2-3; tentative D call: TRBD2 (6 bases). CDR3 length: 15 residues. Trimming removed 2 bases at V and 4 bases at J, with 13 bases between. The CDR3 bases are TGTGCCAGCAGTTTATACTCATCTAGCGCAGATACGCAGTATTTT. It codes for CASSLYSSSADTQYF.

This chain uses TRBV9 with TRBJ2-1; D call uncertain. Germline CDR1 SGDLS, CDR2 YYNGEE. The CDR3 covers 14 residues. V dropped 3 bases and J dropped 4 bases, with 11 bases sitting between them. CDR3 in amino acids: CASSERTAYNEQFF. For the CDR3, the DNA is TGTGCCAGCAGCGAACGGACGGCTTACAATGAGCAGTTCTTC.

Concerning this clone: At one of its ends the junction is not consistent with the germline gene, which may arise from a read error. J is TRBJ1-2 and V is TRBV28, with a tentative D call TRBD1 (5 bases). This CDR3 contains 14 residues. Looked up from germline, CDR1 is MDHEN and CDR2 is SYDVKM. DNA of the CDR3: TGTGCCAGCAGTTTAGTGGACACTAACTATGGCTACACTTTC. It is translated as CASSLVDTNYGYTF.

This clone was seen a few times. CDR3 DNA: TGTGCCATCAGCCTATCCTACTCGAGCACCGGGGAGCTGTTTTTT. Translating it yields CAISLSYSSTGELFF. This sequence joins TRBV27 and TRBJ2-2; D unresolved. Germline V gives CDR1 MNHEY, CDR2 SMNVEV (reference sequence). Trimming took 10 bases from V and 4 from J, leaving 19 bases between them. The CDR3 covers 15 residues.

This clone occurred once. This chain links TRBV20-1 with TRBJ2-3; D is possibly TRBD1 (6 bases). V lost 6 bases to trimming and J lost 4 bases, with 26 bases between them. Germline lookup yields CDR1 DFQATT and CDR2 SNEGSKA (reference sequence). The CDR3 runs 17 residues. This CDR3 reads CSARIPGQSIRPDTQYF. In DNA, the CDR3 is TGCAGTGCGAGGATACCGGGACAAAGTATCCGGCCAGATACGCAGTATTTT.

With respect to this clone: The germline gene is not matched at one end of the junction; a read error may be the cause. The genes are TRBV15 and TRBJ2-7; D call uncertain. Germline assignment: CDR1 LNHNV and CDR2 YYDKDF (reference sequence). The length of the CDR3 is 13 residues. The CDR3 DNA reads as TGTGCCACCATCAGAGGCCCCTCCTACGAGCAGTACTTC. This encodes CATIRGPSYEQYF. The complete variable domain, with remaining parts taken from reference TRBV15 and TRBJ2-7, reads DAMVIQNPRYQVTQFGKPVTLSCSQTLNHNVMYWYQQKSSQAPKLLFHYYDKDFNNEADTPDNFQSRRPNTSFCFLDIRSPGLGDTAMYLCATIRGPSYEQYFGPGTRLTVT.

The V call is TRBV20-1, the J call TRBJ2-7, with unresolved D. CDR1 and CDR2 (germline): DFQATT, SNEGSKA (reference sequence). CDR3 length equals 14 residues. Trimming left V 3 bases short and J 4 bases short, with 16 bases between. As DNA, the CDR3 is TGCAGTGCTAGGGCCTCCGTGCGGTATTACGAGCAGTACTTC. It specifies CSARASVRYYEQYF.

V usage is TRBV6-1 and J usage is TRBJ2-1; D may be TRBD1 (6 bases). V lost 4 bases to trimming and J lost 0 bases, with 10 bases between them. The CDR3 length is 15 residues. Germline assignment: CDR1 MNHNS and CDR2 SASEGT. The DNA for the CDR3 is TGTGCCAGCAGTGGATCCAGGGGCTCCTACAATGAGCAGTTCTTC. Translated, it gives CASSGSRGSYNEQFF.

This clone was seen at least ten times. The genes are TRBV29-1 and TRBJ2-1; TRBD1 aligns across 11 bases. The CDR3 consists of 14 residues. V was pared by 7 bases and J by 3 bases, with 5 bases of the junction left unmatched. Germline values: CDR1 SQVTM, CDR2 ANQGSEA. For the CDR3, the DNA is TGCAGCGCCGAGGACAGGGGGCACTACAATGAGCAGTTCTTC. Translation gives CSAEDRGHYNEQFF.

This clone has more than one count but fewer than ten. The chain links TRBV6-1 to TRBJ1-2; D not certain. CDR3 length: 13 residues. With 4 bases removed from V and 2 bases from J, the gap between germline ends came to 8 bases. The germline gives CDR1 MNHNS, CDR2 SASEGT. The CDR3 nucleotides are TGTGCCAGCAGTGGACGTGACAACTATGGCTACACCTTC. Translation gives CASSGRDNYGYTF.

In this sample, this clone is medium-sized. CDR3 nucleotide sequence: TGTGCCAGCAGCCCTTCTACCGCGGGGGGCGCCTATGGCGAGCAGTACTTC. Translated, it gives CASSPSTAGGAYGEQYF. The chain is built from TRBV28 and TRBJ2-7, with 8 bases that match TRBD2. V was clipped by 6 bases and J by 6 bases; unmatched bases: 19. Germline CDR1 reads MDHEN; CDR2 reads SYDVKM. CDR3 length equals 17 residues.

The sample holds many counts of this clone. The rearrangement joins TRBV5-6 to TRBJ2-3; 9 bases fit TRBD1. V trimming: 5 bases; J trimming: 8 bases; junction bases outside the gene matches: 15. The CDR3 is made up of 16 amino acids. Germline lookup yields CDR1 SGHDT and CDR2 YYEEEE. Here the CDR3 reads CASSYKQTGGEGTQYF. In nucleotides, the CDR3 is TGTGCCAGCAGTTATAAGCAAACAGGGGGCGAAGGTACGCAGTATTTT.

The rearrangement links TRBV5-4 to TRBJ2-7, with 10 bases that match TRBD2. CDR3 length equals 15 residues. V trimming: 4 bases; J trimming: 2 bases; junction bases outside the gene matches: 6. Germline lookup yields CDR1 SGHNT and CDR2 YYREEE (reference sequence). CDR3 protein: CASSKTSGATYEQYF. Written as DNA, the CDR3 is TGTGCCAGCAGCAAAACTAGCGGGGCGACCTACGAGCAGTACTTC.

At least ten counts were recorded for this clone. The J gene is TRBJ1-1, the V gene TRBV30; no firm D call. The CDR3 covers 12 residues. CDR1 is GTSNPN and CDR2 is SVGIG in the germline V gene (reference sequence). Trimming took off 2 bases at V and 1 base at J, with 5 bases between the two ends. CDR3: CAWSRQNTEAFF. The CDR3 DNA reads TGTGCCTGGAGTCGTCAGAACACTGAAGCTTTCTTT. The whole variable domain, remainder taken from reference TRBV30 and TRBJ1-1, is SQTIHQWPATLVQPVGSPLSLECTVEGTSNPNLYWYRQAAGRGLQLLFYSVGIGQISSEVPQNLSASRPQDRQFILSSKKLLLSDSGFYLCAWSRQNTEAFFGQGTRLTVV.

This chain uses TRBV10-1 with TRBJ1-4; D gene uncertain. The germline V gene encodes CDR1 WNHNN and CDR2 SYGVQD (reference sequence). The CDR3 has 13 residues. The V end was cut by 3 bases, the J end by 5 bases, with 7 bases between. In DNA form, the CDR3 reads TGCGCCAGCAGTGAAGACGGCAATGAAAAACTGTTTTTT. Amino acid sequence: CASSEDGNEKLFF.